Listed here are 23 T cell receptor beta chains from one sample, sequenced in a study of T cells in Graves' hyperthyroidism and ophthalmopathy. Amplification targeted TCR beta CDR3 regions from RNA transcripts. In the first-round RT-PCR of the TCR CDR3, the HTBI primer set was used. MiXCR was run by TCRdb on the multiplex PCR reads, yielding one entry per CDR3 protein. The sample consists of some 510,000 distinct CDR3 sequences, around 20% of them appearing once. Sequenced sample: blood. Receptor source: a man in his late teens or twenties with Graves' hyperthyroidism.

This clonotype has a count of ten or more. The gene calls are TRBV4-1 and TRBJ1-1; no reliable D call. The V end was cut by 5 bases, the J end by 6 bases, with 22 bases between. This CDR3 is built from 16 residues. Per the germline V gene, CDR1 is MGHRA and CDR2 is YSYEKL. The CDR3 protein is CASSWGYLVKKAEAFF. CDR3 coding DNA: TGCGCCAGCAGCTGGGGATACCTAGTGAAGAAGGCTGAAGCTTTCTTT.

This clonotype was seen repeatedly, ten times or more. The rearrangement joins TRBV6-1 to TRBJ1-1; tentatively, D is TRBD1 (6 bases). The germline V gene has CDR1 MNHNS and CDR2 SASEGT. Trimming shortened V by 2 bases and J by 4 bases, and 14 bases separated the two germline ends. The CDR3 is 15 residues long. This chain's CDR3 is CASSEIGRGFTEAFF. The CDR3 region has the DNA TGTGCCAGCAGTGAAATAGGCAGGGGATTCACTGAAGCTTTCTTT.

This clonotype was seen repeatedly, ten times or more. The chain couples TRBV2 to TRBJ1-1; D is uncertain. The CDR3 consists of 13 residues. Germline CDR1 SNHLY, CDR2 FYNNEI. Deletions cut 10 bases from V and 1 base from J, with 13 bases between. CDR3 nucleotide sequence: TGTGCCACCCCGGTCGGGGAGAACACTGAAGCTTTCTTT. It specifies CATPVGENTEAFF.

This clonotype was counted a few times. The chain carries TRBV6-1 and TRBJ2-7; 12 bases map to TRBD2. This CDR3 has 14 amino acids. Germline assignment: CDR1 MNHNS and CDR2 SASEGT. J gave up 4 bases and V 4 bases, and 2 bases lay outside the gene matches. The CDR3 coding sequence is TGTGCCAGCAGTGCTGGGACTAGCGGGTACGAGCAGTACTTC. Amino acids: CASSAGTSGYEQYF.

This clonotype was detected many times. The gene calls are TRBV7-2 and TRBJ2-4; 9 bases align to TRBD2. Germline CDR1 is SGHTA and CDR2 is FQGNSA. The CDR3 runs 16 residues. J was trimmed by 8 bases and V by 2 bases; bases with no gene match: 10. The CDR3 coding sequence is TGTGCCAGCAGCTTAACCAAAGATAGCGGGGGTTACATTCAGTACTTC. Protein product: CASSLTKDSGGYIQYF.

The V call is TRBV20-1, the J call TRBJ2-2; 11 nucleotides line up with TRBD2. The ends lost 5 bases at V and 4 bases at J; junction bases unmatched: 3. The germline CDR1 and CDR2 sequences are DFQATT and SNEGSKA (reference sequence). This CDR3 spans 14 amino acids. DNA for the CDR3: TGCAGTGCTGCCGGGACTAGCGGCACCGGGGAGCTGTTTTTT. Its protein is CSAAGTSGTGELFF.

CDR3 region: CSVDNTEVGTEAFF. The DNA for the CDR3 is TGCAGCGTTGATAACACGGAAGTGGGCACTGAAGCTTTCTTT. The chain recombines TRBV29-1 with TRBJ1-1; D is unclear. The germline gives CDR1 SQVTM, CDR2 ANQGSEA. The CDR3 loop spans 14 amino acids. The V and J ends lost 3 bases and 4 bases respectively, with 15 bases between them.

As to this clonotype: Germline is not matched at one junction end, which may reflect a read error. The genes are TRBV10-1 and TRBJ2-2, with 8 nucleotides matching TRBD2. The CDR3 has 17 amino acids. Germline V gene data show CDR1 as WNHNN and CDR2 as SYGVQD (reference sequence). DNA of the CDR3: TGCGCCAGCGGTGAAGTAGCGGGGCCATGGGGGACCGGGGAGCCGTTTTTT. Protein: CASGEVAGPWGTGEPFF.

This clonotype occurred a few times. The gene calls are TRBV30 and TRBJ2-4, with D possibly called TRBD1 or TRBD2 (5 bases each). CDR1 GTSNPN and CDR2 SVGIG come from the germline V gene (reference sequence). This CDR3 comprises 15 residues. Trimming took 0 bases from V and 3 from J, leaving 12 bases between them. The CDR3 spells CAWSVRGVIKNIQYF. CDR3 bases: TGTGCCTGGAGTGTGAGGGGAGTAATCAAAAACATTCAGTACTTC.

This clonotype was seen repeatedly, ten times or more. The J gene is TRBJ2-3, the V gene TRBV12-3 or TRBV12-4; D call uncertain. This CDR3 contains 14 residues. V was pared by 4 bases and J by 0 bases, with 8 bases between. Here the CDR3 reads CASSWSSSTDTQYF. The CDR3 DNA reads as TGTGCCAGCAGTTGGTCGTCTAGCACAGATACGCAGTATTTT.

This clonotype was counted ten times or more. The V call is TRBV6-1, the J call TRBJ2-2; 7 bases agree with TRBD1. The J segment lost 9 bases and the V segment lost 6 bases, leaving 10 bases of the junction unmatched. Germline values: CDR1 MNHNS, CDR2 SASEGT. The CDR3 is made up of 14 amino acids. CDR3 region: CASRPDRVGRELFF. In nucleotides, the CDR3 is TGTGCCAGCAGGCCCGACAGGGTAGGCCGGGAGCTGTTTTTT.

V usage is TRBV7-2 and J usage is TRBJ2-5; 9 bases align to TRBD2. V lost 2 bases to trimming and J lost 5 bases; unmatched junction nucleotides: 9. The CDR3 runs to 16 residues. The germline gives CDR1 SGHTA, CDR2 FQGNSA. CDR3 sequence (DNA): TGTGCCAGCAGCTTATGGGTAGCGGGGGCCGGGGAGACCCAGTACTTC. Translated: CASSLWVAGAGETQYF.

In this sample, this clonotype turned up many times. The CDR3 region is CAWSEGATQPQHF. In nucleotides, the CDR3 is TGTGCCTGGAGTGAAGGAGCAACTCAGCCCCAGCATTTT. The genes are TRBV30 and TRBJ1-5; D not certain. V was cut by 1 base and J by 6 bases, with 10 bases left in between. In germline, CDR1 is GTSNPN, CDR2 SVGIG (reference sequence). This CDR3 comprises 13 residues.

This clonotype was observed a handful of times. The chain links TRBV28 to TRBJ2-5; D ambiguous. Per germline, CDR1 MDHEN and CDR2 SYDVKM. The CDR3 runs 14 residues. V shed 1 base and J shed 8 bases, with 14 bases lying between them. CDR3 sequence reads: CASSLFPRSLTQYF. For the CDR3, the DNA is TGTGCCAGCAGTTTATTTCCTAGATCCCTAACCCAGTACTTC.

This clonotype was seen ten or more times. The V and J genes are TRBV12-3 or TRBV12-4 and TRBJ2-2; D not resolved. CDR3 size: 11 residues. V was shortened by 7 bases and J by 8 bases, with 8 bases between the two germline ends. CDR3 DNA: TGTGCCAGCACCCGGAGAGGGGAGCTGTTTTTT. Protein product: CASTRRGELFF.

This clonotype was seen repeatedly, ten times or more. This rearrangement joins TRBV12-3 or TRBV12-4 to TRBJ2-5; TRBD2 matches 11 bases. Trimming cost V 6 bases and J 0 bases; bases outside gene matches: 3. The CDR3 has 15 amino acids. The CDR3 protein is CASRPSGGYQETQYF. Here the CDR3 DNA reads TGTGCCAGCAGACCTAGCGGGGGGTACCAAGAGACCCAGTACTTC.

This clonotype has ten or more counts. V usage is TRBV6-2 or TRBV6-3 and J usage is TRBJ1-3; D is undetermined. There are 16 residues in the CDR3. The V gene's germline CDR1 is MNHEY and CDR2 SVGEGT. The V gene lost 4 bases and the J gene lost 0 bases, with 13 bases spanning the gap. This CDR3 reads CASSLSGPVSGNTIYF. DNA for the CDR3: TGTGCCAGCAGTTTGTCCGGACCGGTCTCTGGAAACACCATATATTTT.

The rearrangement joins TRBV11-2 to TRBJ1-2, with no clear D. CDR3 length equals 15 residues. CDR1 is SGHAT and CDR2 is FQNNGV in the germline V gene. Between the trimmed V and J ends, which lost 5 bases and 0 bases, there was a span of 13 bases. CDR3 sequence: CASSPNRVSNYGYTF. The CDR3 DNA reads as TGTGCCAGCAGCCCAAACCGGGTTTCTAACTATGGCTACACCTTC.

With respect to this clonotype: At one boundary the junction diverges from the germline segment, which might be a read error. The chain carries TRBV28 and TRBJ2-5, with TRBD2 matching 8 bases. The CDR3 spans 19 residues. The germline V gene has CDR1 MDHEN and CDR2 SYDVKM. The CDR3 DNA sequence: TGTGCCAGCACTAATCTGCGGGGGGAGGGCCCCCGAACCCAAGATACCCAGTACTTC. This encodes CASTNLRGEGPRTQDTQYF.

The table lists this clonotype with many counts. CDR3 coding DNA: TGTGCCAGCAGCATCCGATTTAGGGGACAGGGGCGCACCGGGGAGCTGTTTTTT. Translated: CASSIRFRGQGRTGELFF. The genes are TRBV11-2 and TRBJ2-2; TRBD1 matches 10 bases. The germline V gene encodes CDR1 SGHAT and CDR2 FQNNGV. The junction had 13 bases not matched to a gene; V was cut back by 5 bases and J by 4 bases. The CDR3 loop spans 18 amino acids.

This clonotype was seen at least ten times. J is TRBJ2-2 and V is TRBV5-1, with TRBD1 as a possible D gene (5 bases). The CDR3 is made up of 14 amino acids. V was shortened by 6 bases and J by 2 bases, with 11 bases between the two germline ends. Per the germline V gene, CDR1 is SGHRS and CDR2 is YFSETQ. The CDR3 DNA reads TGCGCCAGCAAGGCGACAGTAAACACCGGGGAGCTGTTTTTT. Translating it yields CASKATVNTGELFF.

This clonotype was detected many times. The chain uses TRBV5-1 and TRBJ1-1; D gene ambiguous. The CDR3 is 14 residues long. V lost 1 base and J 4 bases, leaving 11 bases between the germline ends. Germline assignment: CDR1 SGHRS and CDR2 YFSETQ. The CDR3 loop is CASSLLPESTEAFF. CDR3 sequence (DNA): TGCGCCAGCAGCTTGTTGCCAGAGAGCACTGAAGCTTTCTTT.

This clonotype was found many times. CDR3: CAWNGGGRGEQYF. DNA of the CDR3: TGTGCCTGGAACGGCGGGGGAAGAGGCGAGCAGTACTTC. The rearrangement joins TRBV30 to TRBJ2-7, with 7 bases aligning to TRBD2. The CDR3 is 13 residues long. Per the germline V gene, CDR1 is GTSNPN and CDR2 is SVGIG (reference sequence). After removal of 4 bases from V and 6 bases from J, the junction contained 9 bases not matched to a gene. Supplemented by reference TRBV30 and TRBJ2-7, the full variable domain reads SQTIHQWPATLVQPVGSPLSLECTVEGTSNPNLYWYRQAAGRGLQLLFYSVGIGQISSEVPQNLSASRPQDRQFILSSKKLLLSDSGFYLCAWNGGGRGEQYFGPGTRLTVT.